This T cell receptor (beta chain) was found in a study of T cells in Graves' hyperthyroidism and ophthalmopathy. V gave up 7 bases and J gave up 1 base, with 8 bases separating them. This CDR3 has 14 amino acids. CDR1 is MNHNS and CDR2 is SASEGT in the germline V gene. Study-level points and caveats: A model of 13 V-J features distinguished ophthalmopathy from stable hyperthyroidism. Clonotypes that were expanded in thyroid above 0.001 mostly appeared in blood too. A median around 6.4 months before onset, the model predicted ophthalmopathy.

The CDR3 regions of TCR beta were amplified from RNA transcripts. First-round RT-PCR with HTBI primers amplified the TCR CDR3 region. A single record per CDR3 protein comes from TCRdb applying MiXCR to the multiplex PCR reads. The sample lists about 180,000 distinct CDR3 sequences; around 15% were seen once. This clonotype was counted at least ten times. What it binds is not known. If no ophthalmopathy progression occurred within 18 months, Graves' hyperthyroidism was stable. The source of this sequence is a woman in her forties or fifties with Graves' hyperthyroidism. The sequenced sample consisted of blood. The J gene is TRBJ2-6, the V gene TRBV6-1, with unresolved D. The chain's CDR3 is CASTKTSGANVLTF. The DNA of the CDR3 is TGTGCCAGCACAAAGACGTCTGGGGCCAACGTCCTGACTTTC.